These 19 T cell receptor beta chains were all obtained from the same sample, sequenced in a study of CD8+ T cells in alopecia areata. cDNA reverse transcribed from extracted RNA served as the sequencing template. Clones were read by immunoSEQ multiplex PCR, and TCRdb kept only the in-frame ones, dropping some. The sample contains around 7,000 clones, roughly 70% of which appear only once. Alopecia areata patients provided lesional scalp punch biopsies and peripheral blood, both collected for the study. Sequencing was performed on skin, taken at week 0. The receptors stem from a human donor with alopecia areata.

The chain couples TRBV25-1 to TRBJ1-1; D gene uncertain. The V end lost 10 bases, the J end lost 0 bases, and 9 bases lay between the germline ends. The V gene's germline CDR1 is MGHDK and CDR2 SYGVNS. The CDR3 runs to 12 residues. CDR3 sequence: CATRRLNTEAFF. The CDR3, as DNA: TGTGCCACGCGACGACTGAACACTGAAGCTTTCTTT.

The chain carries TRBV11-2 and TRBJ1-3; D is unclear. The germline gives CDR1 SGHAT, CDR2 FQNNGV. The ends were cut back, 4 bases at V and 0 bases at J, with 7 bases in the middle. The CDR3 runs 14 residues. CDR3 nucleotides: TGTGCCAGCAGCTCCACTGCCTCTGGAAACACCATATATTTT. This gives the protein CASSSTASGNTIYF.

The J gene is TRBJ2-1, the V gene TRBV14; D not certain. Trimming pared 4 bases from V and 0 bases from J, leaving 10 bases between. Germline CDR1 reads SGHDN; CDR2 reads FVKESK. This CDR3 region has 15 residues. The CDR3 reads CASSLSADSYNEQFF. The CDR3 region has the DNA TGTGCCAGCAGCCTCTCGGCGGACTCCTACAATGAGCAGTTCTTC.

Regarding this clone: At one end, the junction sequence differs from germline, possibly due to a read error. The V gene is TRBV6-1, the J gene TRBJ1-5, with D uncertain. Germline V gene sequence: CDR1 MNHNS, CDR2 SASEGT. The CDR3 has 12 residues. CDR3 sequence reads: CASTEARQPQHF. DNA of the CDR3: TGTGCCAGCACTGAAGCACGCCAGCCCCAGCATTTT.

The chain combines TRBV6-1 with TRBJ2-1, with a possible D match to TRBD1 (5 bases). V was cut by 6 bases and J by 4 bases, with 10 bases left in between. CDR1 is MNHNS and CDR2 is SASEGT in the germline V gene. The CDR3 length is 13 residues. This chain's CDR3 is CASSQTAYNEQFF. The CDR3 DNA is TGTGCCAGCAGCCAGACAGCGTACAATGAGCAGTTCTTC.

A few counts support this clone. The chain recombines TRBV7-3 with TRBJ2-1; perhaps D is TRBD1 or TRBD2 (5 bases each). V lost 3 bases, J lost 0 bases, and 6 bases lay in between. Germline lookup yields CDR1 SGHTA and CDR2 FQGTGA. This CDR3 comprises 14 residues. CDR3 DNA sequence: TGTGCCAGCAGCTTTGGGGGCTCCTACAATGAGCAGTTCTTC. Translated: CASSFGGSYNEQFF. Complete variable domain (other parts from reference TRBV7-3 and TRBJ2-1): GAGVSQTPSNKVTEKGKYVELRCDPISGHTALYWYRQSLGQGPEFLIYFQGTGAADDSGLPNDRFFAVRPEGSVSTLKIQRTERGDSAVYLCASSFGGSYNEQFFGPGTRLTVL.

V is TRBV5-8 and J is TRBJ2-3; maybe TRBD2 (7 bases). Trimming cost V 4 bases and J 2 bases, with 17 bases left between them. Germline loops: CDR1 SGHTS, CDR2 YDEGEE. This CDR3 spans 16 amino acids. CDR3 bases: TGTGCCAGCAGCACGTGGAGGGGGGGCACCACAGATACGCAGTATTTT. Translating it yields CASSTWRGGTTDTQYF.

The CDR3 spells CASSLVDRAQETQYF. CDR3 DNA sequence: TGTGCCAGCAGCTTAGTTGACAGGGCCCAAGAGACCCAGTACTTC. V usage is TRBV7-2 and J usage is TRBJ2-5; TRBD1 agrees at 7 bases. This CDR3 spans 15 amino acids. Germline V CDR1 and CDR2: SGHTA, FQGNSA. J was trimmed by 1 base and V by 1 base; bases with no gene match: 3.

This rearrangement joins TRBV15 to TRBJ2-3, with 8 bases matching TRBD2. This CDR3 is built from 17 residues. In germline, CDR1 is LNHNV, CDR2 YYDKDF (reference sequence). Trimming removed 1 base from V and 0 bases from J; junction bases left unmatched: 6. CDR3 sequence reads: CATSRAAAGASTDTQYF. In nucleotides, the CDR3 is TGTGCCACCAGCAGAGCCGCAGCGGGGGCCAGCACAGATACGCAGTATTTT.

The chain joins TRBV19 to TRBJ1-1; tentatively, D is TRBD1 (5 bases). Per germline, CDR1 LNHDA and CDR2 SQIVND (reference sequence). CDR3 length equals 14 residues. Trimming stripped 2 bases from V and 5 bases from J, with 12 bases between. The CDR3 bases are TGTGCCAGTAGTATAAGAGGGGTCTCAACTGAAGCTTTCTTT. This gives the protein CASSIRGVSTEAFF.

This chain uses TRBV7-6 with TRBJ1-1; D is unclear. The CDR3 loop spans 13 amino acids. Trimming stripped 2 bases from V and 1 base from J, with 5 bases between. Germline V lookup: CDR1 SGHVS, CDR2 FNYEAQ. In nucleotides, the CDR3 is TGTGCCAGCAGCTTATTGACGAACACTGAAGCTTTCTTT. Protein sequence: CASSLLTNTEAFF.

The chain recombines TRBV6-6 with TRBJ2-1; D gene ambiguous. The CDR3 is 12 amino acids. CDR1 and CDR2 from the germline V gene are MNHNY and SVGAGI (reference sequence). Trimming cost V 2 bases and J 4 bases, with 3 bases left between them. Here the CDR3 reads CASSYRYNEQFF. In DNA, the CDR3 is TGTGCCAGCAGTTACCGGTACAATGAGCAGTTCTTC.

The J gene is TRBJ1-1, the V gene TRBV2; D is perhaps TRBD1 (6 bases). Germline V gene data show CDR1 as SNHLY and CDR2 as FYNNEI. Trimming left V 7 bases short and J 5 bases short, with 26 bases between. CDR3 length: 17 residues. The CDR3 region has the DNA TGTGCCAGCACCCCCGAGGGGCAGGGGTGGGGTCGAACTGAAGCTTTCTTT. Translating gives CASTPEGQGWGRTEAFF.

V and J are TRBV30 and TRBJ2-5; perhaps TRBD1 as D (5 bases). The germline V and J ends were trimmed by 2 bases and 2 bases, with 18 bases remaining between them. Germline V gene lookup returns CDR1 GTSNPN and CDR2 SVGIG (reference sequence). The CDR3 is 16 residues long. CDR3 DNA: TGTGCCTGGAGTAAAGGGGAACAGAGAAGTCAAGAGACCCAGTACTTC. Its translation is CAWSKGEQRSQETQYF.

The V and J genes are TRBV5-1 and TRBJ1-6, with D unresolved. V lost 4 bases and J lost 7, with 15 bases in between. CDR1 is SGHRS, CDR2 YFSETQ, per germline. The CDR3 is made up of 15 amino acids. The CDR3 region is CASSLDGPWNSPLHF. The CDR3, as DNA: TGCGCCAGCAGCCTCGATGGGCCGTGGAATTCACCCCTCCACTTT.

The CDR3 coding sequence is TGTGCCAGCAGCTTACAACAGGGGAGTTCACCCCTCCACTTT. Protein: CASSLQQGSSPLHF. The genes are TRBV7-2 and TRBJ1-6; TRBD1 aligns across 7 bases. The CDR3 is made up of 14 amino acids. Trimming took 2 bases from V and 9 from J; bases not matched to a gene: 4. Germline V gene data show CDR1 as SGHTA and CDR2 as FQGNSA.

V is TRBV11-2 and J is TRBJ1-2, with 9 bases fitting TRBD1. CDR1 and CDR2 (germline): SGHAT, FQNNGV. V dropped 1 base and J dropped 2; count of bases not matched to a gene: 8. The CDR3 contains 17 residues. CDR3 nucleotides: TGTGCCAGCAGCTTAGTTTGGGACAGGGAAAAAAACTATGGCTACACCTTC. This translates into CASSLVWDREKNYGYTF. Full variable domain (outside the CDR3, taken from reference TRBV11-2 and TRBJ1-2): EAGVAQSPRYKIIEKRQSVAFWCNPISGHATLYWYQQILGQGPKLLIQFQNNGVVDDSQLPKDRFSAERLKGVDSTLKIQPAKLEDSAVYLCASSLVWDREKNYGYTFGSGTRLTVV.

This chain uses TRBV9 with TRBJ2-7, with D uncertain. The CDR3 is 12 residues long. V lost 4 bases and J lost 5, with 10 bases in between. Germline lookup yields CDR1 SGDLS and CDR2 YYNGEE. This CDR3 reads CASSFDGDEQYF. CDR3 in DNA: TGTGCCAGCAGCTTCGATGGGGACGAGCAGTACTTC.

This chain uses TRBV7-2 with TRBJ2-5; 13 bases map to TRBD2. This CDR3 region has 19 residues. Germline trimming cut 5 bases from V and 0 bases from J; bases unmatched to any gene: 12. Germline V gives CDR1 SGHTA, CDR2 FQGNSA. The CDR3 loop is CASSRIIGLAGDYQETQYF. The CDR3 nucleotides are TGTGCCAGCAGCCGGATTATTGGACTAGCGGGGGATTACCAAGAGACCCAGTACTTC.